This T cell receptor (beta chain) was recorded in a study of blood T cell repertoires in COVID-19. About the study: Both acute and convalescent COVID-19 samples were obtained from the United States, Italy and Spain.

CDR3 length: 17 amino acids. Some clones are missing from TCRdb's copy, which holds only in-frame ones; the method was immunoSEQ multiplex PCR. The table lists just over 350,000 clones, roughly 87% of them singletons, with around 3% in the top ten. The source is a woman aged 25 to 39 who had recovered from COVID-19. The genes are TRBV21-1 and TRBJ2-6; the tabulated D call, TRBD1, remains unverified against the DNA. TRBV21-1 is flagged as a pseudogene. The material sequenced was PBMCs or T cells enriched from blood (not recorded which). CDR3 nucleotide sequence: TGTGCCAGCAGCAAATCCCAGGGCCCCTCTGGGGCCAACGTCCTGACTTTC. Its translation: CASSKSQGPSGANVLTF.